The present T cell receptor beta chain was sequenced within a study of a mutant IDH1 vaccine in newly diagnosed glioma. Study information: Investigators started vaccination 4-6 weeks after radiotherapy alone, or with temozolomide cycles. Study observations and caveats: Less than 95% of patients showed vaccine-induced immune responses across multiple MHC alleles.

Concerning this clone itself: Its antigen is currently unknown.

V was pared by 0 bases and J by 0 bases, with 7 bases between. The germline CDR1 and CDR2 sequences are SGHKS and YYEKEE (reference sequence). This CDR3 is built from 15 residues. Time point described: week 35, safety follow-up. It was 300 ug of mutant IDH1 20-mer peptide that made up each vaccine dose, given with topical imiquimod. Astrocytomas that were new, WHO grade 3 or 4, IDH1-mutant and ATRX-lost were present in the donors. The data were produced by immunoSEQ multiplex PCR, yet TCRdb's version contains in-frame clones alone and is incomplete. The table includes about 45,000 clones, 85% to 95% detected once.

This TCR came from a man aged 50 to 59 with glioma. Sequences were derived from PBMCs, sampled from a glioma patient whose treatment included an IDH1 peptide vaccine. The V call is TRBV5-5, the J call TRBJ1-3; possibly TRBD1 for D (5 bases). For the CDR3, the DNA is TGTGCCAGCAGCTTGGCGACAGTCTCTGGAAACACCATATATTTT. Its protein product is CASSLATVSGNTIYF.